Below are 15 T cell receptor beta chains sequenced from a single sample in a study of metastatic and nonmetastatic thyroid tumors. Ahead of thyroid surgery, no patient had received treatment of any kind. Via MiXCR, TCRdb re-called the PCR reads. The table lists 24,000 or so clones, 10% to 15% of them singletons, with 17% in the top ten. The sample taken for sequencing was blood. Receptors were obtained from a female donor with papillary thyroid cancer or a benign thyroid nodule (not recorded which). Some clones in this sample may be carry-over from other donors' samples.

This clone was counted many times. The rearrangement uses TRBV27 and TRBJ1-5, with D hard to call. The CDR3 loop spans 13 amino acids. Per the germline V gene, CDR1 is MNHEY and CDR2 is SMNVEV (reference sequence). Deletions cut 6 bases from V and 7 bases from J, with 13 bases between. The CDR3 loop reads CASSRRFGQPQHF. CDR3 nucleotides: TGTGCCAGCAGCCGACGATTTGGGCAGCCCCAGCATTTT.

Many counts were recorded for this clone. CDR3 nucleotides: TGTGCCACCAGTAGGACAGGGCTGATGAACACTGAAGCTTTCTTT. Residues: CATSRTGLMNTEAFF. The V call is TRBV15, the J call TRBJ1-1; 8 bases are shared with TRBD1. The V gene end was trimmed by 6 bases and the J gene end by 0 bases; junction bases not matched to a gene: 6. Per the germline V gene, CDR1 is LNHNV and CDR2 is YYDKDF (reference sequence). This CDR3 has 15 residues.

This clone was recorded many times. This CDR3 reads CASIPGDRVIIQYF. The CDR3, as DNA: TGTGCCAGCATCCCGGGGGACAGGGTAATCATTCAGTACTTC. The chain has TRBV6-1 and TRBJ2-4; 9 nucleotides line up with TRBD1. Germline assignment: CDR1 MNHNS and CDR2 SASEGT. The V segment lost 7 bases and the J segment 9 bases; nucleotides outside the gene matches: 10. The CDR3 runs to 14 residues.

This clone was recorded at least ten times. This chain joins TRBV6-1 and TRBJ1-5; 9 bases are shared with TRBD1. The V segment lost 1 base and the J segment 2 bases; nucleotides outside the gene matches: 12. This CDR3 has 19 residues. From germline, CDR1 is MNHNS and CDR2 SASEGT. The CDR3 DNA sequence: TGTGCCAGCAGTGAAGTCTGGGACAGGGACATAGGTGGCAATCAGCCCCAGCATTTT. It translates to CASSEVWDRDIGGNQPQHF.

Ten or more counts support this clone. This chain connects TRBV19 to TRBJ2-3, with TRBD2 as a possible D gene (6 bases). The CDR3 is made up of 17 amino acids. Germline CDR1 and CDR2: LNHDA and SQIVND (reference sequence). Trimming took 1 base from V and 5 from J, leaving 19 bases between them. The CDR3 DNA is TGTGCCAGTAGTATAGGCGGGCGGGAAGCATGGAGAGATACGCAGTATTTT. Amino acid sequence: CASSIGGREAWRDTQYF.

This clone was recorded at least ten times. Mismatch with germline at one junction end may stem from a read error. This CDR3 is also generated by other DNA sequences in the sample. This rearrangement joins TRBV12-3 or TRBV12-4 to TRBJ2-4; TRBD1 agrees at 10 bases. The CDR3 sequence is 14 residues long. The CDR3: CASTLGTGVIPTDF. DNA of the CDR3: TGTGCCAGCACCCTAGGGACAGGGGTAATTCCAACCGACTTC.

Many counts were recorded for this clone. This sequence joins TRBV6-1 and TRBJ1-2; TRBD1 is a possible D gene (6 bases). The V gene's germline CDR1 is MNHNS and CDR2 SASEGT. V was cut by 6 bases and J by 2 bases, with 10 bases left in between. The CDR3 runs to 13 residues. CDR3 sequence: CASSLDRNYGYTF. DNA for the CDR3: TGTGCCAGCAGCTTGGACAGAAACTATGGCTACACCTTC.

This rearrangement joins TRBV6-4 to TRBJ1-2, with 10 bases identical to TRBD1. Germline V gives CDR1 MRHNA, CDR2 SNTAGT. The J segment lost 1 base and the V segment lost 0 bases, leaving 8 bases of the junction unmatched. The CDR3 has 18 residues. CDR3 loop: CASSDSKGQGSINYGYTF. CDR3 nucleotide sequence: TGTGCCAGCAGTGACTCGAAGGGACAGGGGTCTATTAACTATGGCTACACCTTC.

In its sample, this clone was seen many times. In DNA form, the CDR3 reads TGTGCCAGCAGCTCTACCGGGACAGGGGCAGGCTATGGCTACACCTTC. Translating gives CASSSTGTGAGYGYTF. The rearrangement joins TRBV28 to TRBJ1-2, with TRBD1 identical over 10 bases. The germline CDR1 and CDR2 sequences are MDHEN and SYDVKM. The CDR3 is made up of 16 amino acids. Germline trimming cut 6 bases from V and 4 bases from J; bases unmatched to any gene: 11.

V usage is TRBV20-1 and J usage is TRBJ2-7; weak D call: TRBD2 (5 bases). From germline, CDR1 is DFQATT and CDR2 SNEGSKA (reference sequence). This CDR3 is 13 amino acids long. The DNA of the CDR3 is TGCGGTTCTAGAGCGGTGGAAACCTACGAGCAGTACTTC. It specifies CGSRAVETYEQYF.

This clone was found many times. The CDR3 loop reads CASKYRGTGLAGGSSYEQYF. The CDR3, as DNA: TGTGCCAGCAAGTACAGGGGCACGGGACTAGCGGGAGGTTCCTCCTACGAGCAGTACTTC. The chain employs TRBV6-4 and TRBJ2-7, with 15 bases fitting TRBD2. The CDR3 is made up of 20 amino acids. V dropped 7 bases and J dropped 0; count of bases not matched to a gene: 16. Germline V lookup: CDR1 MRHNA, CDR2 SNTAGT.

As for this clone: Its ends do not fully match the called genes, so a read error is possible. Here the CDR3 reads CAISATGSRQTQHF. Written as DNA, the CDR3 is TGTGCCATCAGCGCGACAGGGTCACGTCAGACCCAGCATTTT. The chain couples TRBV9 to TRBJ1-5, with 7 bases fitting TRBD1. Germline V gene lookup returns CDR1 SGDLS and CDR2 YYNGEE. The CDR3 sequence is 14 residues long.

Concerning this clone itself: Since no conserved phenylalanine or tryptophan closes the CDR3, a read error is the likely cause. V usage is TRBV12-3 or TRBV12-4 and J usage is TRBJ2-5; 7 nucleotides agree with TRBD1. The CDR3 consists of 15 residues. V shed 5 bases, J shed 5 bases, and the junction held 11 bases outside the gene matches. The CDR3 loop reads CASSKHYRGRETQYL. As DNA, the CDR3 is TGTGCCAGCAGTAAGCACTACAGGGGAAGGGAGACCCAGTACCTC.

This clone appeared a single time. This chain links TRBV4-3 with TRBJ2-3; D perhaps matches TRBD2 (6 bases). Trimming left V 5 bases short and J 3 bases short, with 18 bases between. Germline lookup yields CDR1 LGHNA and CDR2 YSLEER. This CDR3 spans 16 amino acids. CDR3 coding DNA: TGCGCCAGCAGCTACCCTATCGGGAGTGAGACAGATACGCAGTATTTT. Its translation is CASSYPIGSETDTQYF.

This clone has ten or more counts. This chain joins TRBV19 and TRBJ1-3, with D perhaps TRBD1 (6 bases). The CDR3 sequence is 18 residues long. Trimming removed 3 bases from V and 3 bases from J, with 21 bases in between. From germline, CDR1 is LNHDA and CDR2 SQIVND (reference sequence). CDR3 DNA: TGTGCCAGTAGTATCAATTGGTCCGCCAGGGGACTTGGAAACACCATATATTTT. It translates to CASSINWSARGLGNTIYF.